A single sample is the source of the 2 T cell receptor beta chains below, sequenced in a study of CD8+CD57+ T cells in acquired aplastic anemia. Genomic DNA was employed as the template in profiling TCR beta VDJ and CDR3. Via MiXCR, TCRdb re-called the reads, giving one row per CDR3 protein. The sample has about 190,000 distinct CDR3 sequences, roughly half seen once. All sequencing subjects had displayed CD8+CD57+ cell expansion on flow cytometry. The sample was sorted CD4+, CD8+, or CD8+CD57+ T cells (not recorded which) from PBMCs. All receptors derive from a human donor with aplastic anemia.

The chain links TRBV20-1 to TRBJ1-5, with a weak D call TRBD1 (5 bases). The CDR3 extends over 13 amino acids. V gave up 6 bases and J gave up 5 bases, with 14 bases separating them. Germline V gene data show CDR1 as DFQATT and CDR2 as SNEGSKA (reference sequence). The CDR3 nucleotides are TGCAGTGCAGCGCAGGGAAGGGATCAGCCCCAGCATTTT. As protein: CSAAQGRDQPQHF.

The V call is TRBV15, the J call TRBJ2-1, with D perhaps matching TRBD2 (6 bases). Looked up from germline, CDR1 is LNHNV and CDR2 is YYDKDF (reference sequence). The CDR3 extends over 16 amino acids. Trimming stripped 3 bases from V and 11 bases from J, with 23 bases between. Written as DNA, the CDR3 is TGTGCCACCAGCAGGGGACTTGCCAAGGGATACTATAAGCAGTTCTTC. It yields the protein CATSRGLAKGYYKQFF. Full variable domain (remainder filled in from reference TRBV15 and TRBJ2-1): DAMVIQNPRYQVTQFGKPVTLSCSQTLNHNVMYWYQQKSSQAPKLLFHYYDKDFNNEADTPDNFQSRRPNTSFCFLDIRSPGLGDTAMYLCATSRGLAKGYYKQFFGPGTRLTVL.